Following are 2 T cell receptor beta chains from one sample sequenced in a study of B cell selection in AIRE deficiency. Sequencing was performed with immunoSEQ multiplex PCR; in TCRdb, only in-frame clones are kept and a portion is missing. The sample includes 20,000 to 25,000 clones, about 94% of them seen just once. Regulatory T cells were sorted as CD4+CD25hiCD127low/negative cells. What was sequenced was Tregs sorted from PBMCs. These receptors were obtained from a human donor with AIRE deficiency.

This chain uses TRBV28 with TRBJ2-3, with a weak D call TRBD2 (5 bases). The CDR3 covers 11 residues. V lost 7 bases and J lost 7, with 9 bases in between. Germline V gene lookup returns CDR1 MDHEN and CDR2 SYDVKM. In DNA form, the CDR3 reads TGTGCCAGCACCCTGACTAATACGCAGTATTTT. It is translated as CASTLTNTQYF.

This chain joins TRBV6-1 and TRBJ1-2, with D unclear. Germline V lookup: CDR1 MNHNS, CDR2 SASEGT. The germline V and J ends were trimmed by 0 bases and 4 bases, with 12 bases remaining between them. The CDR3 is 15 amino acids. The DNA of the CDR3 is TGTGCCAGCAGTGAAGCCTACATATCCGCCTATGGCTACACCTTC. It is translated as CASSEAYISAYGYTF.